These 10 T cell receptor beta chains share one sample of origin, sequenced in a study of post-analysis software for immune sequencing data. Whole-study results and caveats: Patients carried several TRBV segments more frequently than controls did, and TRBV5-6, TRBV5-1 and TRBV20-1 were among them.

The TCR beta cDNA libraries contained unique molecular identifiers. TCRdb ran MiXCR on the PCR reads and lists one entry per CDR3 protein. This table has over 250,000 distinct CDR3 sequences, about 40% appearing once. No antigen has been assigned to these receptors. The sample was blood. The receptor source for this set is a girl between 10 and 17 years old with multiple sclerosis.

The V call is TRBV7-2, the J call TRBJ2-4; no definite D call. CDR1 is SGHTA, CDR2 FQGNSA, per germline. The CDR3 runs to 12 residues. V was pared by 6 bases and J by 0 bases, with 3 bases between. CDR3 DNA sequence: TGTGCCAGCAGTCCAGCCAAAAACATTCAGTACTTC. This gives the protein CASSPAKNIQYF.

The sample holds many counts of this clonotype. The chain couples TRBV7-2 to TRBJ2-7; D possibly corresponds to TRBD1 (5 bases). CDR3 size: 14 residues. The V end was cut by 8 bases, the J end by 3 bases, with 17 bases between. Germline V gene lookup returns CDR1 SGHTA and CDR2 FQGNSA. This CDR3 is CASSRGGVFYEQYF. As DNA, the CDR3 is TGTGCCAGCTCTAGGGGCGGCGTATTCTACGAGCAGTACTTC.

With regard to this clonotype: This is likely a read error, given that the CDR3 carries no conserved phenylalanine or tryptophan at its end. The CDR3 here is CASSRRQGNTEAFC. CDR3 nucleotide sequence: TGTGCCAGCAGCCGGCGACAGGGGAACACTGAAGCTTTCTGT. The rearrangement links TRBV28 to TRBJ1-1; 7 positions match TRBD1. From germline, CDR1 is MDHEN and CDR2 SYDVKM. The CDR3 runs to 14 residues. The V gene end was trimmed by 6 bases and the J gene end by 1 base; junction bases not matched to a gene: 5.

The sample holds a few counts of this clonotype. The rearrangement uses TRBV10-3 and TRBJ1-1; D remains ambiguous. The CDR3 length is 13 residues. The germline gives CDR1 ENHRY, CDR2 SYGVKD. The germline V and J ends were trimmed by 7 bases and 2 bases, with 11 bases remaining between them. The CDR3 DNA reads TGTGCCATCACCGGACGGGAAAACACTGAAGCTTTCTTT. This gives the protein CAITGRENTEAFF.

A note on this clonotype: A single base separates this from a much larger clone, so it may be a read error. This chain joins TRBV24-1 and TRBJ2-5; 10 positions agree with TRBD1. CDR3 length: 16 residues. The V gene's germline CDR1 is KGHDR and CDR2 SFDVKD. V lost 4 bases and J lost 11; bases outside the gene matches: 15. DNA of the CDR3: TGTGCCACCAGTGACGGTGGGACAGGGGAGTTGGGTGAGCAGTACTTC. Protein sequence: CATSDGGTGELGEQYF.

This clonotype was counted many times. This rearrangement joins TRBV7-2 to TRBJ2-1; tentative D call: TRBD2 (6 bases). CDR3 size: 15 residues. Germline loops: CDR1 SGHTA, CDR2 FQGNSA. V lost 5 bases and J 0 bases, leaving 11 bases between the germline ends. CDR3 in amino acids: CASSQLASSYNEQFF. CDR3 DNA sequence: TGTGCCAGCAGCCAACTAGCTAGCTCCTACAATGAGCAGTTCTTC.

This clonotype has ten or more counts. This chain uses TRBV4-1 with TRBJ2-5; D is ambiguous. The CDR3 runs to 12 residues. Between the trimmed V and J ends, which lost 4 bases and 3 bases, there was a span of 6 bases. Germline loops: CDR1 MGHRA, CDR2 YSYEKL. This CDR3 reads CASSPTEETQYF. For the CDR3, the DNA is TGCGCCAGCAGCCCTACTGAAGAGACCCAGTACTTC.

The chain recombines TRBV3-1 with TRBJ2-5; D gene ambiguous. CDR1 LGHDT and CDR2 YNNKEL come from the germline V gene (reference sequence). The CDR3 is 15 residues long. V lost 0 bases and J 0 bases, leaving 8 bases between the germline ends. The CDR3 DNA sequence: TGTGCCAGCAGCCAAGATGTCCAGAACCAAGAGACCCAGTACTTC. It yields the protein CASSQDVQNQETQYF.

The chain recombines TRBV4-3 with TRBJ2-3; no reliable D call. Deletions cut 1 base from V and 4 bases from J, with 15 bases between. CDR1 is LGHNA and CDR2 is YSLEER in the germline V gene. CDR3 length equals 16 residues. The CDR3 nucleotides are TGCGCCAGCAGCCAAGTTGCAGGCCTTCGGGCAGATACGCAGTATTTT. Protein sequence: CASSQVAGLRADTQYF.

This rearrangement joins TRBV20-1 to TRBJ1-1, with 11 bases identical to TRBD1. This CDR3 contains 15 residues. Germline lookup yields CDR1 DFQATT and CDR2 SNEGSKA (reference sequence). V was clipped by 5 bases and J by 3 bases; unmatched bases: 8. CDR3 nucleotides: TGCAGTGCTTTTGGACAGGGGGCCGGGGACACTGAAGCTTTCTTT. This translates into CSAFGQGAGDTEAFF.